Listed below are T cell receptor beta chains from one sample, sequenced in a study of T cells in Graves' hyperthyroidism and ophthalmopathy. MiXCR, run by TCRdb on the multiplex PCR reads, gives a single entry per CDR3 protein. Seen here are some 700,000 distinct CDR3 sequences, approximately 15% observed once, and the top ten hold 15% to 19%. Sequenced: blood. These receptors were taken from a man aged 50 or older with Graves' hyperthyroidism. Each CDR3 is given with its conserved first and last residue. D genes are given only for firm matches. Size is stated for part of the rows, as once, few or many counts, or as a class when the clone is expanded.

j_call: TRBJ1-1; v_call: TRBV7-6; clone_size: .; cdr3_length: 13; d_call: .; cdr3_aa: CASSLASYFEAFF
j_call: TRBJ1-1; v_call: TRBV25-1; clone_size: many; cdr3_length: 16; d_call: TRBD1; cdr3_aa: CASSERLRGRQTEAFF
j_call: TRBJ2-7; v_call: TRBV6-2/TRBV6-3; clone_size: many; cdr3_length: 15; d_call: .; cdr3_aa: CASSYSQDSGYEQYF
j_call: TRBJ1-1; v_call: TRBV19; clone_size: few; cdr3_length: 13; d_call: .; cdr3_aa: CASSMVQGTEAFF
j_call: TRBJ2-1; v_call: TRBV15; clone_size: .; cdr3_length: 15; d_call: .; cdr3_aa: CATSLIGVPYNEQFF
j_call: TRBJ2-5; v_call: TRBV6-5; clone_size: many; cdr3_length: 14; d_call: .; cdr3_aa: CASSYFVGEETQYF
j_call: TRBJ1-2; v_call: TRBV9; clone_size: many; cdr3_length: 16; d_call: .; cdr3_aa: CASSANDRADNYGYTF
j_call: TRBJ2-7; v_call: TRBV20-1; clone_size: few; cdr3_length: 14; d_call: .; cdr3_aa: CSARFQGLTYEQYF
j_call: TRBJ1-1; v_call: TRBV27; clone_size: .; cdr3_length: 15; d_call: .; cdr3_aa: CASSLRLGANTEAFF
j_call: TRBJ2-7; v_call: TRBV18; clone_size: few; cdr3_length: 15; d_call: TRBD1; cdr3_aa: CASSPQGQVSYEQYF
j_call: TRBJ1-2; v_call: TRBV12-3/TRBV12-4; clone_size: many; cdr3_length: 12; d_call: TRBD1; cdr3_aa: CASLTGAYGYTF
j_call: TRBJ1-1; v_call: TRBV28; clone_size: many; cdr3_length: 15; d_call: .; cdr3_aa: CASTLSGTSNTEAFF
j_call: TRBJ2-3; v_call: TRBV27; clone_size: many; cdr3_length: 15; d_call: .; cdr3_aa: CASSSLLGSTDTQYF
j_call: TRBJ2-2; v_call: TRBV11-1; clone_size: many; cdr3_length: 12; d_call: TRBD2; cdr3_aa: CASFGGAGELFF
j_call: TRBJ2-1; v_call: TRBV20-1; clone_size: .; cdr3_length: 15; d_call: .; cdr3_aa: CSARDMDSPLGEQFF
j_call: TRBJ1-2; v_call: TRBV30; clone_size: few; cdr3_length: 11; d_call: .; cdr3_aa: CAWTTHRGYTF
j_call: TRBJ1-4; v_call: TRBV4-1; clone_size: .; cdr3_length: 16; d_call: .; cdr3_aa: CASSREADGPNEKLFF
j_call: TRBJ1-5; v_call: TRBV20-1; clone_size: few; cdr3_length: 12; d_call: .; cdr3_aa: CSATDGFQPQHF
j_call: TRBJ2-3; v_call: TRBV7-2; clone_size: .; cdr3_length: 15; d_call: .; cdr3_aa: CASSLDGRVSDTQYF
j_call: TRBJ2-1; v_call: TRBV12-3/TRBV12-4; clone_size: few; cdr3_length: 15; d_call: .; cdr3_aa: CASSLLAAQGDEQFF
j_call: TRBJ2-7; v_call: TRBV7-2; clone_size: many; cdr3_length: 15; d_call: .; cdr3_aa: CASSYVPGESYEQYF
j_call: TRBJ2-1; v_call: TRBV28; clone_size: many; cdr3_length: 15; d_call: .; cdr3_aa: CASSFLLGSRNEQFF
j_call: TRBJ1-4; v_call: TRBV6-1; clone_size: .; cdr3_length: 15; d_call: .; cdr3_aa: CASSPEDGTNEKLFF
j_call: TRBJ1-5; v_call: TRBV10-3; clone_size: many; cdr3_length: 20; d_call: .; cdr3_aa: CAISESAGGYSRYSNQPQHF
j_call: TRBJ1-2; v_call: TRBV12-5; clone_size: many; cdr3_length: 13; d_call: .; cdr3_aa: CASAPDINYGYTF
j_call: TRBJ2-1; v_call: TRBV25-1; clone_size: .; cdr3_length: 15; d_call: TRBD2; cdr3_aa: CASSEAGTSGNEQFF
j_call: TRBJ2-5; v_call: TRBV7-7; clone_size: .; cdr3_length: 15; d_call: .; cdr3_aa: CASSFGVGLRETQYF
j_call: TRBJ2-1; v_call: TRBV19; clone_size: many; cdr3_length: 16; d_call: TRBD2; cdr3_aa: CASSITRDGGAGEQFF
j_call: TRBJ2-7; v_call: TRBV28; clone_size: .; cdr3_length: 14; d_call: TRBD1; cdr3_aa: CASKLGTGVHEQYF
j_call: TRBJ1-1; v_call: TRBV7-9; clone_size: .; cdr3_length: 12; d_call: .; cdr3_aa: CASSAVVTEAFF
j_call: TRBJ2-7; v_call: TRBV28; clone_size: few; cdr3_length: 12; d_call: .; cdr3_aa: CASTTGSYEQYF
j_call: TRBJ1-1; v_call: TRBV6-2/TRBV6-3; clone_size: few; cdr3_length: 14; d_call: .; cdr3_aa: CASTRRGGNTEAFF
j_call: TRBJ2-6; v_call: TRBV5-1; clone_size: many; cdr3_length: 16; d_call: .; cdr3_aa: CASSLTGSSGANVLTF
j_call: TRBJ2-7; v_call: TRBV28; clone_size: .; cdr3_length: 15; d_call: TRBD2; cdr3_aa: CASSLPTSGRYEQYF
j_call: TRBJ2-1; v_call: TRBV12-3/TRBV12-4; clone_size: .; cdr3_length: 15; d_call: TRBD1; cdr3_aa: CASSSWTGGISGQFF
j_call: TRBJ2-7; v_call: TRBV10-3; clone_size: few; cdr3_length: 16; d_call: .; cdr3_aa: CAISEIGRGGSYEQYF
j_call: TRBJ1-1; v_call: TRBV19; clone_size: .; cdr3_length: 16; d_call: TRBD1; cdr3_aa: CASTRDRGDLMTEAFF
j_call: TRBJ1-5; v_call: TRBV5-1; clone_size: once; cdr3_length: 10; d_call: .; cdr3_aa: CAIMLRPLHF
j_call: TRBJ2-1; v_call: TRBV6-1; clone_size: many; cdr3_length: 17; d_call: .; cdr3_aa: CASSYSIPGVTYNEQFF
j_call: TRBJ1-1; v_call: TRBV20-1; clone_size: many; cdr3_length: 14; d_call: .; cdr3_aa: CSAPGTPSGTEAFF
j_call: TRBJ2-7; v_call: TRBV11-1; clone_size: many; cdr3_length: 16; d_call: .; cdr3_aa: CASSLQSGMSSYEQYF
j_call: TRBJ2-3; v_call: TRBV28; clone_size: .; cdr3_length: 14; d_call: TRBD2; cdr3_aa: CASSLSGRRGTQYF
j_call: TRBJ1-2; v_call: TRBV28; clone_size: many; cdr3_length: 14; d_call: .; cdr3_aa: CASKTGGSGYGYTF
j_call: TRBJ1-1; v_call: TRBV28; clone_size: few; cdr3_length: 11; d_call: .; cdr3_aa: CAIQGLTEAFF
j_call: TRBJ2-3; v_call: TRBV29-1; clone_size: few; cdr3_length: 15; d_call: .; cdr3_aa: CSVLTGTGSTDTQYF
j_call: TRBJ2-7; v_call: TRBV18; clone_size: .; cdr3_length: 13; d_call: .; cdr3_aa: CASSPNSPYEQYF
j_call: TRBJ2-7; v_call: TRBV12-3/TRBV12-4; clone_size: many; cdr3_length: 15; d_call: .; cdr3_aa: CASSLVLPGSYEQYF
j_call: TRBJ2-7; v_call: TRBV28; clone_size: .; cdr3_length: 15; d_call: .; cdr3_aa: CASSLWRGISYEQYF
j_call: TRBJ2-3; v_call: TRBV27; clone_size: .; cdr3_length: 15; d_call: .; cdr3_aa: CASSFGRGITDTQYF
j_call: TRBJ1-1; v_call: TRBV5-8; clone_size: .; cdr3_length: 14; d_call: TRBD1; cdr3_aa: CASRYPDRDTEAFF
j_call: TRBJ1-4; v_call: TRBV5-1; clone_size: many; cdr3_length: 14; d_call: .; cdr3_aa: CASSLEAGVEKLFF
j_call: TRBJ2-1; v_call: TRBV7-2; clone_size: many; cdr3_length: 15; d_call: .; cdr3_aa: CASSLAAALRNEQFF
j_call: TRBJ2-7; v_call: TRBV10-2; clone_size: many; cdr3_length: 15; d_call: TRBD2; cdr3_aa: CASRGLADLSYEQYF
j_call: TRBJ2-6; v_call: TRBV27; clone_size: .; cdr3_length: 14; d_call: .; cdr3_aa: CASRDYGGHNVLTF